This T cell receptor beta chain appears in the sequencing data of a study of PD-1 blockade in classical Hodgkin lymphoma. General study points: By C4D1, diversity of CD4+ TCRs had risen significantly, whereas that of CD8+ TCRs had not. Newly diagnosed patients were reported to exhibit reduced baseline TCR diversity relative to healthy donors. The baseline diversity of complete responders showed similarity to that of newly diagnosed patients.

Clones were read by immunoSEQ multiplex PCR, and TCRdb kept only the in-frame ones, dropping some. The sample records tens of thousands of clones, roughly 73% being singletons. The patients all showed relapse after autologous stem cell transplantation, while their brentuximab vedotin exposure varied. Turning to this clone: What it recognizes is unknown.

Trimming left V 5 bases short and J 4 bases short, with 14 bases between. The CDR3 is 15 residues long. The germline gives CDR1 ENHRY, CDR2 SYGVKD. The chain employs TRBV10-3 and TRBJ2-2, with D possibly TRBD2 on 5 matching bases. This specimen consisted of peripheral blood mononuclear cells (PBMCs), obtained at baseline. This receptor was taken from a human donor with classical Hodgkin lymphoma. The CDR3 nucleotides read TGTGCCATCAGTTCCCGAGGGCCTCCCACCGGGGAGCTGTTTTTT. Protein product: CAISSRGPPTGELFF.